This T cell receptor beta chain was retrieved from a study of T-cell reconstitution after alpha-beta-depleted transplantation in children. Study-wide results and caveats: Hyperexpanded clones declined; after one year, newly produced T cells mostly supplied diversity. Expanded clones from the graft, numbering several hundred, reportedly supplied alpha-beta T cells about two months after transplant. It was surviving recipient T cells and thymic progenitors that gave some patients high TCRbeta diversity at day 60.

This sample's TCRbeta library carried unique molecular identifier barcodes. TCRdb processed the PCR reads anew with MiXCR; each CDR3 protein has one entry. The sample holds 45,000 or so distinct CDR3 sequences; about 50% are singletons and the top ten take under 40%. This clonotype turned up a few times. Its target is not known. Germline CDR1 and CDR2: MNHEY and SVGEGT. J lost 2 bases, V lost 2 bases, and 1 base had no gene match. CDR3 size: 14 residues. The specimen was peripheral blood, collected before TCRalphabeta/CD19-depleted stem cell transplant. The TCR comes from a boy in the first two years of life with SCID, due to receive a stem cell transplant. J is TRBJ2-3 and V is TRBV6-2 or TRBV6-3, with TRBD1 matching 7 bases. The CDR3, as DNA: TGTGCCAGCAGTTACGGACAGGACACAGATACGCAGTATTTT. Translating it yields CASSYGQDTDTQYF.